A single sample gave rise to the 8 T cell receptor beta chains below, sequenced in a study of blood T cell repertoires in COVID-19. The repertoire was sequenced with immunoSEQ multiplex PCR; TCRdb's copy has only in-frame clones and lacks some. Of some 140,000 clones listed, about four fifths are singletons. The sequenced sample was peripheral blood. The source is a man aged 80 or over with acute or convalescent COVID-19.

This chain connects TRBV7-8 to TRBJ2-5; 12 bases map to TRBD2. CDR3 size: 15 residues. Trimming at V came to 5 bases and at J to 4 bases, leaving 5 bases not matched to a gene. The germline V gene has CDR1 SGHVS and CDR2 FQNEAQ. The CDR3 spells CASSPRTSGVETQYF. The CDR3 DNA sequence: TGTGCCAGCAGCCCAAGGACTAGCGGGGTAGAGACCCAGTACTTC.

This clone was detected ten times or more. The V call is TRBV28, the J call TRBJ1-5; the D is unclear. Germline loops: CDR1 MDHEN, CDR2 SYDVKM. Trimming left V 6 bases short and J 8 bases short, with 20 bases between. CDR3 length: 15 residues. The chain's CDR3 is CASSSSGEGREPQHF. CDR3 DNA sequence: TGTGCCAGCAGCTCCTCCGGGGAGGGTCGGGAGCCCCAGCATTTT.

The chain links TRBV3-1 (or the pseudogene TRBV3-2) to TRBJ1-1; TRBD1 matches 12 bases. Per the germline V gene, CDR1 is LGHDT and CDR2 is YNNKEL (reference sequence). The CDR3 sequence is 18 residues long. With 0 bases clipped from V and 0 bases from J, the junction kept 5 bases outside the gene matches. The CDR3 loop is CASSQDPGTGGLNTEAFF. CDR3 DNA sequence: TGTGCCAGCAGCCAAGACCCCGGGACAGGGGGCCTGAACACTGAAGCTTTCTTT.

This chain connects TRBV6-2 or TRBV6-3 to TRBJ1-5; 8 nucleotides align to TRBD1. CDR1 is MNHEY, CDR2 SVGEGT, per germline. Germline trimming cut 5 bases from V and 6 bases from J; bases unmatched to any gene: 9. The CDR3 is 15 residues long. The CDR3 here is CASSPTGGSSQPQHF. The DNA of the CDR3 is TGTGCCAGCAGTCCCACAGGGGGTTCGAGTCAGCCCCAGCATTTT.

This clone has more than one count but fewer than ten. The genes are TRBV7-2 and TRBJ1-1; D is unresolved. CDR3 size: 14 residues. Trimming took 2 bases from V and 5 from J, leaving 12 bases between them. CDR1 and CDR2 from the germline V gene are SGHTA and FQGNSA. DNA of the CDR3: TGTGCCAGCAGCTTATGGGGAGAAGGGACTGAAGCTTTCTTT. Translating gives CASSLWGEGTEAFF.

The chain recombines TRBV12-3 or TRBV12-4 with TRBJ2-1; TRBD2 is a possible D gene (5 bases). The CDR3 sequence is 13 residues long. V shed 5 bases and J shed 10 bases, with 15 bases lying between them. In DNA, the CDR3 is TGTGCCAGCAGTCCTGATTACGGACTGGAGCAGTTCTTC. Its translation is CASSPDYGLEQFF.

The chain employs TRBV28 and TRBJ2-7; no clear D. There are 12 residues in the CDR3. Trimming shortened V by 7 bases and J by 3 bases, and 10 bases separated the two germline ends. Germline V gives CDR1 MDHEN, CDR2 SYDVKM. The CDR3 coding sequence is TGTGCCAGCAAAGACACCCACTACGAGCAGTACTTC. Protein: CASKDTHYEQYF.

This clone was recorded a few times. V usage is TRBV7-2 and J usage is TRBJ2-5, with D possibly being TRBD1 (5 bases). CDR1 is SGHTA, CDR2 FQGNSA, per germline. The CDR3 is 11 residues long. The V and J ends lost 5 bases and 9 bases respectively, with 10 bases between them. The CDR3 nucleotides are TGTGCCAGCAGCGTCAGGGATGCCCAGTACTTC. It translates to CASSVRDAQYF.